A single sample gave rise to the 21 T cell receptor beta chains below, sequenced in a study of blood T cell repertoires in COVID-19. This table comes from immunoSEQ multiplex PCR, and its TCRdb copy is limited to in-frame clones, with some not included. The table has about 190,000 clones, around 79% seen once. The sequenced sample consisted of peripheral blood. The source is a man aged 45 to 65 who had recovered from COVID-19.

This clone occurred a few times. The genes are TRBV3-1 (or the pseudogene TRBV3-2) and TRBJ2-1; D is unresolved. Trimming cost V 4 bases and J 3 bases, with 4 bases left between them. The CDR3 consists of 12 residues. Per germline, CDR1 LGHDT and CDR2 YNNKEL (reference sequence). Here the CDR3 reads CASSLIYNEQFF. The CDR3, as DNA: TGTGCCAGCAGCCTTATCTACAATGAGCAGTTCTTC.

The chain couples TRBV28 to TRBJ1-2; the D gene is possibly TRBD1 (6 bases). Trimming shortened V by 3 bases and J by 8 bases, and 19 bases separated the two germline ends. Germline values: CDR1 MDHEN, CDR2 SYDVKM. The CDR3 contains 15 residues. The CDR3 sequence is CASSFRDRPGRGYTF. CDR3 nucleotides: TGTGCCAGCAGTTTTAGAGACAGGCCGGGAAGGGGCTACACCTTC.

The chain joins TRBV7-2 to TRBJ2-1, with D possibly being TRBD2 (6 bases). The V gene's germline CDR1 is SGHTA and CDR2 FQGNSA. Trimming left V 1 base short and J 10 bases short, with 8 bases between. This CDR3 contains 12 residues. CDR3 nucleotides: TGTGCCAGCAGCTTAGACGCGGGGGAGCAGTTCTTC. Protein sequence: CASSLDAGEQFF.

The table lists this clone with a count of one. The chain combines TRBV28 with TRBJ1-6; 9 bases match TRBD1. V gave up 8 bases and J gave up 6 bases; unmatched junction bases: 5. Germline values: CDR1 MDHEN, CDR2 SYDVKM. The CDR3 consists of 14 residues. CDR3: CASALGQGNSPLHF. The CDR3 nucleotides read TGTGCCAGCGCCCTGGGACAGGGTAATTCACCCCTCCACTTT. The full variable domain, its missing parts supplied by reference TRBV28 and TRBJ1-6, is DVKVTQSSRYLVKRTGEKVFLECVQDMDHENMFWYRQDPGLGLRLIYFSYDVKMKEKGDIPEGYSVSREKKERFSLILESASTNQTSMYLCASALGQGNSPLHFGNGTRLTVT.

This CDR3 is CATTERTSGSNEQFF. Here the CDR3 DNA reads TGTGCCACAACTGAAAGGACTAGCGGGAGTAATGAGCAGTTCTTC. The rearrangement joins TRBV2 to TRBJ2-1; TRBD2 agrees at 13 bases. CDR1 is SNHLY and CDR2 is FYNNEI in the germline V gene. This CDR3 is 15 amino acids long. V lost 10 bases, J lost 7 bases, and 10 bases stayed unmatched.

CDR3 loop: CSVSGTPSQPQHF. CDR3 bases: TGCAGCGTTTCCGGGACACCCAGTCAGCCCCAGCATTTT. The V call is TRBV29-1, the J call TRBJ1-5; perhaps TRBD1 as D (6 bases). The CDR3 sequence is 13 residues long. Trimming shortened V by 5 bases and J by 6 bases, and 14 bases separated the two germline ends. Germline V gene lookup returns CDR1 SQVTM and CDR2 ANQGSEA.

This clone has only a few counts. This CDR3 is CASSMTGSVKYF. Here the CDR3 DNA reads TGTGCCAGCAGCATGACAGGGTCGGTGAAGTATTTT. The chain links TRBV7-3 to TRBJ2-3, with 7 positions matching TRBD1. The germline V gene has CDR1 SGHTA and CDR2 FQGTGA. The CDR3 loop spans 12 amino acids. J lost 13 bases, V lost 5 bases, and 9 bases had no gene match.

V and J are TRBV5-4 and TRBJ2-1; perhaps TRBD2 as D (5 bases). Trimming pared 8 bases from V and 4 bases from J, leaving 16 bases between. This CDR3 comprises 14 residues. CDR1 SGHNT and CDR2 YYREEE come from the germline V gene (reference sequence). CDR3 DNA sequence: TGTGCCAGTGGTTCCGTCCCGGGGTACAATGAGCAGTTCTTC. Protein sequence: CASGSVPGYNEQFF.

The chain links TRBV6-4 to TRBJ2-2; D not resolved. This CDR3 region has 12 residues. The V gene lost 5 bases and the J gene lost 9 bases, with 10 bases spanning the gap. Germline V gene lookup returns CDR1 MRHNA and CDR2 SNTAGT. The CDR3 protein is CASSPRVRELFF. The CDR3 DNA is TGTGCCAGCAGTCCCCGCGTAAGGGAGCTGTTTTTT.

The chain carries TRBV23-1 and TRBJ2-2; 8 bases line up with TRBD2. TRBV23-1 carries the ORF label, with uncertain function. The CDR3 covers 18 residues. The junction had 15 bases not matched to a gene; V was cut back by 7 bases and J by 2 bases. This CDR3 is CASNGIVAGQTNTGELFF. The CDR3, as DNA: TGCGCCAGCAACGGCATAGTAGCGGGGCAAACCAACACCGGGGAGCTGTTTTTT.

The genes are TRBV29-1 and TRBJ1-2; 9 bases line up with TRBD1. This CDR3 is 14 amino acids long. In germline, CDR1 is SQVTM, CDR2 ANQGSEA. Trimming cost V 2 bases and J 5 bases; bases outside gene matches: 6. CDR3 protein: CSVERTGEEYGYTF. CDR3 coding DNA: TGCAGCGTTGAAAGGACAGGGGAAGAGTATGGCTACACCTTC.

This clone was found once. The gene calls are TRBV11-3 and TRBJ2-3; D perhaps matches TRBD1 (6 bases). The CDR3 consists of 14 residues. In germline, CDR1 is SGHNT, CDR2 YENEEA. V was trimmed by 5 bases and J by 1 base, leaving 10 bases between them. CDR3 bases: TGTGCCAGCAGCGTGGGACATCGCACAGATACGCAGTATTTT. Protein sequence: CASSVGHRTDTQYF.

This chain joins TRBV18 and TRBJ2-5; 14 bases line up with TRBD2. CDR3 length: 15 residues. The V segment lost 6 bases and the J segment 5 bases; nucleotides outside the gene matches: 5. Germline loops: CDR1 KGHSH, CDR2 LQKENI. Written as DNA, the CDR3 is TGTGCCAGCTCGCCGACTAGCGGGAGGGCCGAGACCCAGTACTTC. Protein sequence: CASSPTSGRAETQYF.

This clone was recorded a few times. The J gene is TRBJ1-6, the V gene TRBV6-1; no reliable D call. V lost 2 bases and J 8 bases, leaving 7 bases between the germline ends. Germline V gene data show CDR1 as MNHNS and CDR2 as SASEGT. This CDR3 is built from 13 residues. The DNA for the CDR3 is TGTGCCAGCAGTGAATTTTTCGATTCACCCCTCCACTTT. This gives the protein CASSEFFDSPLHF.

Only one count was recorded for this clone. The CDR3: CASSSGLAGGRTDTQYF. CDR3 in DNA: TGTGCCAGCAGCTCGGGACTAGCGGGAGGTAGAACAGATACGCAGTATTTT. The V call is TRBV7-9, the J call TRBJ2-3; 15 positions match TRBD2. Germline values: CDR1 SEHNR, CDR2 FQNEAQ (reference sequence). With 4 bases clipped from V and 3 bases from J, the junction kept 5 bases outside the gene matches. CDR3 length equals 17 residues.

The chain employs TRBV5-4 and TRBJ2-3, with 10 bases fitting TRBD2. Losses at the gene ends were 6 bases for V and 6 bases for J; bases not matched to a gene: 7. The CDR3 is 14 amino acids. The germline gives CDR1 SGHNT, CDR2 YYREEE (reference sequence). The CDR3 loop is CASTPSGRDDTQYF. As DNA, the CDR3 is TGTGCCAGCACCCCTAGCGGGAGAGATGATACGCAGTATTTT. Variable domain in full (rest from reference TRBV5-4 and TRBJ2-3): ETGVTQSPTHLIKTRGQQVTLRCSSQSGHNTVSWYQQALGQGPQFIFQYYREEENGRGNFPPRFSGLQFPNYSSELNVNALELDDSALYLCASTPSGRDDTQYFGPGTRLTVL.

The chain carries TRBV6-6 and TRBJ1-3; tentative D call: TRBD1 (6 bases). The germline gives CDR1 MNHNY, CDR2 SVGAGI (reference sequence). Deletions cut 0 bases from V and 0 bases from J, with 9 bases between. The CDR3 has 16 residues. CDR3 loop: CASSYSVGGSGNTIYF. Written as DNA, the CDR3 is TGTGCCAGCAGTTACTCGGTAGGGGGCTCTGGAAACACCATATATTTT.

The rearrangement joins TRBV9 to TRBJ2-1; 13 positions agree with TRBD2. CDR3 length equals 16 residues. The germline V gene encodes CDR1 SGDLS and CDR2 YYNGEE. Trimming cost V 4 bases and J 9 bases; bases outside gene matches: 10. DNA of the CDR3: TGTGCCAGCAGCCCCGGGACTAGCGGGACCCGCGGTGAGCAGTTCTTC. This sequence encodes CASSPGTSGTRGEQFF.

This clone was found a few times. The chain links TRBV15 to TRBJ2-2; the match to TRBD1 covers 9 bases. With V trimmed by 5 bases and J by 0 bases, 4 bases remained unmatched. CDR1 and CDR2 from the germline V gene are LNHNV and YYDKDF (reference sequence). This CDR3 is 16 amino acids long. The CDR3 sequence: CATSARTGANTGELFF. The CDR3, as DNA: TGTGCCACCAGCGCCCGGACAGGGGCGAACACCGGGGAGCTGTTTTTT. Supplemented by reference TRBV15 and TRBJ2-2, the full variable domain reads DAMVIQNPRYQVTQFGKPVTLSCSQTLNHNVMYWYQQKSSQAPKLLFHYYDKDFNNEADTPDNFQSRRPNTSFCFLDIRSPGLGDTAMYLCATSARTGANTGELFFGEGSRLTVL.

This clone has more than one count but fewer than ten. This chain joins TRBV27 and TRBJ1-5; D ambiguous. The CDR3 contains 17 residues. V was cut by 4 bases and J by 0 bases, with 16 bases left in between. Germline CDR1 reads MNHEY; CDR2 reads SMNVEV (reference sequence). CDR3 sequence (DNA): TGTGCCAGCAGTTCCCACGCTACAGAAAATAGCAATCAGCCCCAGCATTTT. Its protein product is CASSSHATENSNQPQHF.

This clone has ten or more counts. V usage is TRBV5-5 and J usage is TRBJ1-2; 8 nucleotides align to TRBD1. With 4 bases clipped from V and 5 bases from J, the junction kept 10 bases outside the gene matches. The CDR3 contains 15 residues. Germline V gene lookup returns CDR1 SGHKS and CDR2 YYEKEE (reference sequence). CDR3 protein: CASSPLSTGAYGYTF. The DNA for the CDR3 is TGTGCCAGCAGCCCCCTTTCGACAGGGGCGTATGGCTACACCTTC.